Shown below are 17 T cell receptor beta chains from a single sample sequenced in a study of T cells after yellow fever vaccination. TCRdb analysed the 5' RACE reads with MiXCR anew, one entry per CDR3 protein. The table lists about 320,000 distinct CDR3 sequences, approximately 4.5% of them singletons. Specimen: PBMCs, collected 15 days after the yellow fever booster vaccination. The receptors originated from a young man who received the YFV17D yellow fever vaccine.

This clonotype was recorded many times. CDR3: CASSLQGGGNQPQHF. For the CDR3, the DNA is TGCGCCAGCAGCTTACAGGGGGGGGGTAATCAGCCCCAGCATTTT. The rearrangement uses TRBV5-1 and TRBJ1-5; 8 bases align to TRBD1. J lost 4 bases, V lost 2 bases, and 5 bases had no gene match. Germline V CDR1 and CDR2: SGHRS, YFSETQ. This CDR3 contains 15 residues.

V usage is TRBV6-2 or TRBV6-3 and J usage is TRBJ1-5; 7 bases match TRBD1. Germline V gene lookup returns CDR1 MNHEY and CDR2 SVGEGT. V was pared by 6 bases and J by 6 bases, with 20 bases of the junction left unmatched. CDR3 size: 18 residues. The CDR3 protein is CASRPGGGEYLRSQPQHF. CDR3 nucleotides: TGTGCCAGCAGACCAGGAGGGGGCGAATATCTGCGAAGTCAGCCCCAGCATTTT.

This clonotype has a count of ten or more. The rearrangement uses TRBV4-3 and TRBJ1-5, with 9 bases fitting TRBD1. Germline V CDR1 and CDR2: LGHNA, YSLEER. This CDR3 has 17 residues. After removal of 2 bases from V and 3 bases from J, the junction contained 8 bases not matched to a gene. This CDR3 reads CASSQTHRGLNNQPQHF. The CDR3 nucleotides read TGCGCCAGCAGCCAAACACACAGGGGGCTAAACAATCAGCCCCAGCATTTT.

This clonotype was found many times. The chain has TRBV6-5 and TRBJ1-1; D may be TRBD1 (5 bases). This CDR3 is 18 amino acids long. Trimming removed 4 bases from V and 11 bases from J, with 32 bases in between. From germline, CDR1 is MNHEY and CDR2 SVGAGI. The CDR3 region has the DNA TGTGCCAGCAGTTTGAGGGCAGTTACAAATCGAGGGGCGGGTCTGGCTTTCTTT. Its protein product is CASSLRAVTNRGAGLAFF.

This clonotype was picked up many times. The rearrangement joins TRBV27 to TRBJ1-4, with TRBD1 as a possible D gene (5 bases). Germline V gene data show CDR1 as MNHEY and CDR2 as SMNVEV (reference sequence). Between the trimmed V and J ends, which lost 6 bases and 4 bases, there was a span of 9 bases. The CDR3 consists of 13 residues. The CDR3 sequence is CASSRQYNEKLFF. The CDR3 nucleotides read TGTGCCAGCAGCCGACAGTATAATGAAAAACTGTTTTTT.

Ten or more counts support this clonotype. The genes are TRBV12-3 or TRBV12-4 and TRBJ2-3; 12 nucleotides line up with TRBD2. With 11 bases clipped from V and 3 bases from J, the junction kept 9 bases outside the gene matches. The CDR3 is made up of 15 amino acids. The CDR3 DNA reads as TGTGCCGGGGCTAGCGGGGGGGCTAGGACAGATACGCAGTATTTT. Its protein is CAGASGGARTDTQYF.

This clonotype was picked up many times. The rearrangement links TRBV10-3 to TRBJ2-7; tentatively, D is TRBD2 (6 bases). This CDR3 comprises 16 residues. With 8 bases removed from V and 2 bases from J, the gap between germline ends came to 22 bases. The V gene's germline CDR1 is ENHRY and CDR2 SYGVKD. CDR3 nucleotides: TGTGCCATCGGGCGGGGCCGCATGGAGGTAGCCTACGAGCAGTACTTC. It codes for CAIGRGRMEVAYEQYF.

This clonotype was picked up many times. V and J are TRBV29-1 and TRBJ2-5, with D perhaps matching TRBD1 (6 bases). Per germline, CDR1 SQVTM and CDR2 ANQGSEA. The CDR3 sequence is 15 residues long. With 4 bases removed from V and 4 bases from J, the gap between germline ends came to 19 bases. The CDR3 loop reads CSVVGTLPDRETQYF. The CDR3 DNA sequence: TGCAGCGTTGTCGGGACACTCCCCGACCGAGAGACCCAGTACTTC.

The CDR3 nucleotides are TGTGCCAGCAGCTTAGCTCTAGCGGGCAATGAGCAGTTCTTC. Residues: CASSLALAGNEQFF. The chain employs TRBV7-8 and TRBJ2-1, with 8 bases identical to TRBD2. The CDR3 consists of 14 residues. Germline V gene lookup returns CDR1 SGHVS and CDR2 FQNEAQ. The junction had 1 base not matched to a gene; V was cut back by 0 bases and J by 6 bases.

This clonotype has at least ten counts. V usage is TRBV4-1 and J usage is TRBJ2-6; 9 bases map to TRBD1. The CDR3 covers 16 residues. V was clipped by 9 bases and J by 4 bases; unmatched bases: 10. Germline CDR1 MGHRA, CDR2 YSYEKL. The DNA for the CDR3 is TGCGCCAGTGGAGGGGACAGGGTGCCCGGGGCCAACGTCCTGACTTTC. This codes for CASGGDRVPGANVLTF.

The chain joins TRBV30 to TRBJ2-6; D not resolved. CDR1 GTSNPN and CDR2 SVGIG come from the germline V gene (reference sequence). The V end lost 3 bases, the J end lost 1 base, and 7 bases lay between the germline ends. CDR3 size: 14 residues. CDR3 in amino acids: CAWSNPSGANVLTF. CDR3 DNA: TGTGCCTGGAGCAACCCTTCTGGGGCCAACGTCCTGACTTTC.

This clonotype was recorded a few times. V usage is TRBV6-1 and J usage is TRBJ1-5, with D unresolved. V lost 8 bases, J lost 3 bases, and 14 bases lay in between. This CDR3 has 14 residues. Germline assignment: CDR1 MNHNS and CDR2 SASEGT. CDR3 nucleotide sequence: TGTGCCAGCCAGAGGGCACAGATCAATCAGCCCCAGCATTTT. This codes for CASQRAQINQPQHF.

This clonotype was counted only a few times. V usage is TRBV7-9 and J usage is TRBJ1-2, with D possibly being TRBD1 (6 bases). The germline V and J ends were trimmed by 7 bases and 2 bases, with 14 bases remaining between them. CDR1 SEHNR and CDR2 FQNEAQ come from the germline V gene (reference sequence). The CDR3 has 14 amino acids. For the CDR3, the DNA is TGTGCCAGCACCCAAGGGGGACGGAACTATGGCTACACCTTC. Translated, it gives CASTQGGRNYGYTF.

This clonotype was observed many times. The chain links TRBV9 to TRBJ2-5; 7 positions match TRBD1. CDR1 and CDR2 from the germline V gene are SGDLS and YYNGEE. V was pared by 3 bases and J by 5 bases, with 4 bases of the junction left unmatched. The CDR3 runs 13 residues. The CDR3 protein is CASSGGQLETQYF. The DNA of the CDR3 is TGTGCCAGCAGCGGGGGACAGTTGGAGACCCAGTACTTC.

This clonotype was detected a few times. The chain has TRBV4-1 and TRBJ2-5; a weak D match, TRBD2 (5 bases). V shed 4 bases and J shed 2 bases, with 14 bases lying between them. CDR1 MGHRA and CDR2 YSYEKL come from the germline V gene. The CDR3 is 15 residues long. Written as DNA, the CDR3 is TGCGCCAGCAGCCCCTGGACCGGGGAACAAGAGACCCAGTACTTC. This encodes CASSPWTGEQETQYF.

The chain carries TRBV7-2 and TRBJ1-2; D might be TRBD1 (5 bases). V lost 4 bases and J lost 9, with 12 bases in between. The CDR3 is 12 residues long. Germline loops: CDR1 SGHTA, CDR2 FQGNSA. CDR3: CASSSNWGSYTF. CDR3 DNA sequence: TGTGCCAGCAGCTCAAACTGGGGGAGCTACACCTTC.

This clonotype was picked up many times. The rearrangement links TRBV4-2 to TRBJ2-3, with a possible D match to TRBD2 (5 bases). The CDR3 sequence is 15 residues long. Looked up from germline, CDR1 is LGHNA and CDR2 is YNFKEQ. The V end lost 4 bases, the J end lost 4 bases, and 15 bases lay between the germline ends. The CDR3 spells CASSPPRGAPDTQYF. CDR3 DNA sequence: TGTGCCAGCAGCCCGCCCCGGGGAGCCCCAGATACGCAGTATTTT.